This T cell receptor beta chain originates from a study of T-cell memory formation after mild COVID-19. MiXCR was run by TCRdb on the 5' RACE reads, yielding one entry per CDR3 protein. The repertoire includes around 320,000 distinct CDR3 sequences, around 19% of them detected once, and approximately 21% sits in the top ten. Trimming left V 3 bases short and J 8 bases short, with 10 bases between. This CDR3 contains 12 residues. Germline CDR1 and CDR2: KGHSH and LQKENI. This clonotype showed up many times. The sequence came from a man younger than 35 who had mild COVID-19 (a few samples of this study predate the infection). Cell type and time point are not known. The sequenced material came from PBMCs or a T cell subset sorted from them (not recorded which). The chain carries TRBV18 and TRBJ1-2; D remains unclear. CDR3 sequence (DNA): TGTGCCAGCTCACCGTCGAAGGTCGGCTACACCTTC. Its protein product is CASSPSKVGYTF.